Following are 32 T cell receptor beta chains from one sample sequenced in a study of early T cells in non-severe SARS-CoV-2 infection. TCRdb reanalysed the 5' RACE reads using MiXCR and keeps one entry per CDR3 protein. The table records fewer than 35,000 distinct CDR3 sequences, around 5.9% of them present only once. Input material: whole blood. These receptors all come from an adult who was a healthcare worker with PCR-confirmed SARS-CoV-2 infection or an uninfected control (not recorded which).

This rearrangement joins TRBV3-1 to TRBJ2-4, with D possibly TRBD2 on 6 matching bases. The germline CDR1 and CDR2 sequences are LGHDT and YNNKEL (reference sequence). Trimming removed 0 bases from V and 0 bases from J, with 15 bases in between. There are 18 residues in the CDR3. The CDR3 is CASSQELTGVLAKNIQYF. CDR3 sequence (DNA): TGTGCCAGCAGCCAAGAACTGACGGGGGTCCTAGCCAAAAACATTCAGTACTTC.

In its sample, this clonotype was seen many times. This chain uses TRBV20-1 with TRBJ2-7; 9 bases map to TRBD2. CDR1 and CDR2 from the germline V gene are DFQATT and SNEGSKA (reference sequence). This CDR3 is 16 amino acids long. With V trimmed by 2 bases and J by 4 bases, 12 bases remained unmatched. As DNA, the CDR3 is TGCAGTGCTAGATCCTCCCGGCGGGGGGGCCGATACGAGCAGTACTTC. It is translated as CSARSSRRGGRYEQYF.

This clonotype was counted a few times. The chain recombines TRBV12-3 or TRBV12-4 with TRBJ2-5, with D perhaps matching TRBD1 (5 bases). V gave up 7 bases and J gave up 4 bases, with 16 bases separating them. The CDR3 consists of 14 residues. In DNA, the CDR3 is TGTGCCAGCAATCAGGGTCCCCTGGGAGAGACCCAGTACTTC. Its protein product is CASNQGPLGETQYF.

This clonotype has at least ten counts. As the CDR3 is not closed by the conserved phenylalanine or tryptophan, this likely results from a read error. It is unclear where the CDR3 begins or ends on the DNA, so no DNA is shown, and the CDR3 is as TCRdb lists it. The rearrangement joins TRBV20-1 to TRBJ1-1; the table gives TRBD1 as D, unverified against the DNA. The CDR3 has 12 amino acids, counting both end residues. Per germline, CDR1 DFQATT and CDR2 SNEGSKA (reference sequence). The CDR3 here is CSARDGLTGARL.

The CDR3 bases are TGCGCCAGCAGCCAAGTTGCGACTCTGCCTGAAGCTTTCTTT. Translated, it gives CASSQVATLPEAFF. The rearrangement links TRBV4-1 to TRBJ1-1; D is unresolved. V was pared by 1 base and J by 6 bases, with 12 bases between. Germline CDR1 and CDR2: MGHRA and YSYEKL. The CDR3 is made up of 14 amino acids.

This clonotype was counted between two and nine times. J is TRBJ2-7 and V is TRBV5-1; 12 nucleotides agree with TRBD1. The CDR3 totals 15 residues. Per germline, CDR1 SGHRS and CDR2 YFSETQ. V trimming: 5 bases; J trimming: 9 bases; junction bases outside the gene matches: 12. The CDR3 protein is CASRPAGTGGEGQYF. The CDR3 DNA is TGCGCCAGCAGACCGGCCGGGACAGGGGGCGAGGGGCAGTACTTC.

Many counts were recorded for this clonotype. The genes are TRBV20-1 and TRBJ1-6; D unclear. From germline, CDR1 is DFQATT and CDR2 SNEGSKA (reference sequence). V lost 7 bases, J lost 0 bases, and 13 bases lay in between. This CDR3 is built from 15 residues. CDR3 region: CSGLPAGSYNSPLHF. DNA for the CDR3: TGCAGTGGATTGCCGGCCGGCTCCTATAATTCACCCCTCCACTTT.

This clonotype appeared many times. V gene TRBV11-2 combines with J gene TRBJ2-2, with 8 bases that match TRBD2. The length of the CDR3 is 18 residues. Germline loops: CDR1 SGHAT, CDR2 FQNNGV. With V trimmed by 5 bases and J by 1 base, 12 bases remained unmatched. DNA for the CDR3: TGTGCCAGCAGCCCCCCGGTTATGAGCGGGGGGAACACCGGGGAGCTGTTTTTT. Protein: CASSPPVMSGGNTGELFF.

The chain combines TRBV6-5 with TRBJ1-5; possible D gene TRBD1, 5 bases. Trimming shortened V by 9 bases and J by 7 bases, and 13 bases separated the two germline ends. Per germline, CDR1 MNHEY and CDR2 SVGAGI. The CDR3 covers 12 residues. The CDR3 is CASKGYGQPQHF. The CDR3, as DNA: TGTGCCAGTAAGGGGTACGGACAGCCCCAGCATTTT.

This clonotype occurred many times. This rearrangement joins TRBV4-3 to TRBJ1-4, with D possibly TRBD1 on 5 matching bases. Per germline, CDR1 LGHNA and CDR2 YSLEER. This CDR3 region has 15 residues. V was shortened by 1 base and J by 7 bases, with 13 bases between the two germline ends. DNA for the CDR3: TGCGCCAGCAGCCAAGCGGGGGGTAAAGGTGAAAAACTGTTTTTT. Its translation: CASSQAGGKGEKLFF.

This clonotype is a singleton in its sample. This sequence joins TRBV18 and TRBJ1-5; unclear D gene. Per the germline V gene, CDR1 is KGHSH and CDR2 is LQKENI. Trimming shortened V by 0 bases and J by 6 bases, and 3 bases separated the two germline ends. The CDR3 is made up of 12 amino acids. The CDR3 here is CASSPPGQPQHF. In nucleotides, the CDR3 is TGTGCCAGCTCACCACCGGGTCAGCCCCAGCATTTT.

The chain joins TRBV7-2 to TRBJ2-7; 10 bases are shared with TRBD2. The length of the CDR3 is 14 residues. The germline V gene has CDR1 SGHTA and CDR2 FQGNSA. J gave up 0 bases and V 6 bases, and 2 bases lay outside the gene matches. CDR3 sequence reads: CASRSSGGSYEQYF. In DNA, the CDR3 is TGTGCCAGCAGATCTAGCGGGGGCTCCTACGAGCAGTACTTC. Full variable domain (outside the CDR3, taken from reference TRBV7-2 and TRBJ2-7): GAGVSQSPSNKVTEKGKDVELRCDPISGHTALYWYRQSLGQGLEFLIYFQGNSAPDKSGLPSDRFSAERTGGSVSTLTIQRTQQEDSAVYLCASRSSGGSYEQYFGPGTRLTVT.

In this sample, this clonotype turned up many times. As DNA, the CDR3 is TGTGCCAGCAGTTACTCCGCAGGGAAGGATCAGCCCCAGCATTTT. Encoded protein: CASSYSAGKDQPQHF. The gene calls are TRBV6-6 and TRBJ1-5; perhaps TRBD1 as D (5 bases). The germline V gene has CDR1 MNHNY and CDR2 SVGAGI (reference sequence). V was clipped by 0 bases and J by 5 bases, with 11 bases between them. The CDR3 spans 15 residues.

This clonotype appeared many times. The V and J genes are TRBV11-2 and TRBJ2-3; no reliable D call. Germline loops: CDR1 SGHAT, CDR2 FQNNGV. The V and J ends lost 2 bases and 1 base respectively, with 10 bases between them. This CDR3 has 15 residues. CDR3 residues: CASSLSRPGTDTQYF. The CDR3 DNA reads as TGTGCCAGCAGCTTAAGTAGGCCGGGCACAGATACGCAGTATTTT. Filled out from reference TRBV11-2 and TRBJ2-3, the complete variable domain reads EAGVAQSPRYKIIEKRQSVAFWCNPISGHATLYWYQQILGQGPKLLIQFQNNGVVDDSQLPKDRFSAERLKGVDSTLKIQPAKLEDSAVYLCASSLSRPGTDTQYFGPGTRLTVL.

In its sample, this clonotype was seen many times. The rearrangement uses TRBV30 and TRBJ2-1, with a possible D match to TRBD2 (5 bases). Looked up from germline, CDR1 is GTSNPN and CDR2 is SVGIG (reference sequence). V was shortened by 2 bases and J by 9 bases, with 14 bases between the two germline ends. The CDR3 covers 13 residues. In nucleotides, the CDR3 is TGTGCCTGGAGTCCCTCGGGGTTCGGTGAGCAGTTCTTC. Amino acids: CAWSPSGFGEQFF.

The table lists this clonotype with many counts. The rearrangement joins TRBV7-8 to TRBJ2-6; possible D gene TRBD2, 6 bases. Between the trimmed V and J ends, which lost 5 bases and 0 bases, there was a span of 23 bases. Germline CDR1 SGHVS, CDR2 FQNEAQ. The CDR3 loop spans 20 amino acids. The CDR3 loop is CASSALMGLLPLSGANVLTF. The CDR3 DNA is TGTGCCAGCAGCGCCCTGATGGGACTCCTGCCCCTCTCTGGGGCCAACGTCCTGACTTTC.

This clonotype was seen many times. This rearrangement joins TRBV7-6 to TRBJ2-3; no reliable D call. V gave up 3 bases and J gave up 0 bases, with 10 bases separating them. The CDR3 spans 15 residues. Germline CDR1 SGHVS, CDR2 FNYEAQ. The CDR3 coding sequence is TGTGCCAGCAGCTTCGGGCGAAAGAGCACAGATACGCAGTATTTT. This sequence encodes CASSFGRKSTDTQYF. The variable domain in full, completed from reference TRBV7-6 and TRBJ2-3, reads GAGVSQSPRYKVTKRGQDVALRCDPISGHVSLYWYRQALGQGPEFLTYFNYEAQQDKSGLPNDRFSAERPEGSISTLTIQRTEQRDSAMYRCASSFGRKSTDTQYFGPGTRLTVL.

The chain has TRBV4-1 and TRBJ2-5; D perhaps matches TRBD2 (6 bases). There are 15 residues in the CDR3. CDR1 is MGHRA, CDR2 YSYEKL, per germline. V lost 1 base and J 3 bases, leaving 12 bases between the germline ends. CDR3 region: CASSQVAGIEETQYF. The CDR3, as DNA: TGCGCCAGCAGCCAAGTCGCGGGAATAGAAGAGACCCAGTACTTC.

The CDR3 DNA is TGCGCCAGCAGCCAAACGGGACAGAAAGTAAACGAGCAGTACTTC. Protein product: CASSQTGQKVNEQYF. The chain uses TRBV4-1 and TRBJ2-7; 7 bases align to TRBD1. The CDR3 is 15 amino acids. V trimming: 2 bases; J trimming: 5 bases; junction bases outside the gene matches: 9. CDR1 MGHRA and CDR2 YSYEKL come from the germline V gene.

This clonotype has at least ten counts. The chain couples TRBV6-6 to TRBJ2-3; D is unclear. V was trimmed by 3 bases and J by 0 bases, leaving 10 bases between them. In germline, CDR1 is MNHNY, CDR2 SVGAGI (reference sequence). The CDR3 has 15 residues. The CDR3 nucleotides are TGTGCCAGCAGTTATTGGACCCCTAGCACAGATACGCAGTATTTT. It is translated as CASSYWTPSTDTQYF.

In its sample, this clonotype was seen many times. The chain recombines TRBV27 with TRBJ2-1, with D unresolved. Germline CDR1 is MNHEY and CDR2 is SMNVEV (reference sequence). The germline V and J ends were trimmed by 0 bases and 12 bases, with 12 bases remaining between them. The CDR3 totals 13 residues. The CDR3 nucleotides are TGTGCCAGCAGTTTATCCTTGGCCGTGGGGCAGTTCTTC. This sequence encodes CASSLSLAVGQFF.

This clonotype came up many times. The J gene is TRBJ2-7, the V gene TRBV29-1, with 10 bases aligning to TRBD1. The CDR3 extends over 12 amino acids. The V and J ends lost 7 bases and 2 bases, in that order; junction bases with no gene match: 2. In germline, CDR1 is SQVTM, CDR2 ANQGSEA. The DNA of the CDR3 is TGCAGCGGGGGGACAGGGGCCTACGAGCAGTACTTC. Protein sequence: CSGGTGAYEQYF.

V gene TRBV7-2 combines with J gene TRBJ2-5; D is ambiguous. V was trimmed by 4 bases and J by 4 bases, leaving 4 bases between them. Germline CDR1 is SGHTA and CDR2 is FQGNSA. This CDR3 is built from 11 residues. The CDR3 is CASSSGETQYF. CDR3 nucleotide sequence: TGTGCCAGCAGCTCGGGAGAGACCCAGTACTTC. The entire variable domain, with the rest obtained from reference TRBV7-2 and TRBJ2-5, is as follows: GAGVSQSPSNKVTEKGKDVELRCDPISGHTALYWYRQSLGQGLEFLIYFQGNSAPDKSGLPSDRFSAERTGGSVSTLTIQRTQQEDSAVYLCASSSGETQYFGPGTRLLVL.

In its sample, this clonotype was seen many times. The CDR3 sequence: CSASGTSGVLYNEQFF. CDR3 in DNA: TGCAGTGCCTCAGGGACTAGCGGGGTTCTCTACAATGAGCAGTTCTTC. The V and J genes are TRBV20-1 and TRBJ2-1; TRBD2 matches at 13 bases. The CDR3 consists of 16 residues. Germline V lookup: CDR1 DFQATT, CDR2 SNEGSKA (reference sequence). The J segment lost 3 bases and the V segment lost 6 bases, leaving 8 bases of the junction unmatched.

In its sample, this clonotype was seen many times. This chain joins TRBV20-1 and TRBJ2-1; 7 nucleotides match TRBD2. Per the germline V gene, CDR1 is DFQATT and CDR2 is SNEGSKA (reference sequence). This CDR3 is 14 amino acids long. J lost 5 bases, V lost 2 bases, and 6 bases had no gene match. The CDR3 DNA follows: TGCAGTGCTAGAAGTCTAGCGGCAAACAATGAGCAGTTCTTC. This sequence encodes CSARSLAANNEQFF.

V and J are TRBV5-6 and TRBJ1-1; D is uncertain. Trimming removed 4 bases at V and 1 base at J, with 11 bases between. The CDR3 is made up of 14 amino acids. CDR1 and CDR2 from the germline V gene are SGHDT and YYEEEE. CDR3 protein: CASSPPAGNTEAFF. The DNA for the CDR3 is TGTGCCAGCAGCCCCCCCGCGGGGAACACTGAAGCTTTCTTT.

The chain couples TRBV20-1 to TRBJ2-2; D perhaps matches TRBD2 (6 bases). V shed 0 bases and J shed 5 bases, with 13 bases lying between them. Per the germline V gene, CDR1 is DFQATT and CDR2 is SNEGSKA (reference sequence). The CDR3 length is 15 residues. CDR3 in DNA: TGCAGTGCTAGAGATCGGGCTAGCGAAACCGGGGAGCTGTTTTTT. Translation: CSARDRASETGELFF.

This chain links TRBV20-1 with TRBJ2-2; D is possibly TRBD1 (5 bases). Trimming left V 6 bases short and J 4 bases short, with 15 bases between. CDR1 is DFQATT and CDR2 is SNEGSKA in the germline V gene (reference sequence). This CDR3 is 14 amino acids long. The CDR3 spells CSANQGMGTGELFF. In DNA, the CDR3 is TGCAGTGCCAACCAGGGAATGGGCACCGGGGAGCTGTTTTTT.

With regard to this clonotype: Possible read error: a much larger clone is one base away. V usage is TRBV19 and J usage is TRBJ1-6, with D unresolved. Germline CDR1 reads LNHDA; CDR2 reads SQIVND (reference sequence). The CDR3 runs to 14 residues. The CDR3 DNA is TGTGCCAGTAGTACGGGCAGGAGCGATTCATCCCTCCACTTT. Its protein is CASSTGRSDSSLHF.

Concerning this clonotype itself: One junction end does not reproduce the germline sequence, and a read error may be involved. DNA of the CDR3: TGTACCAGCAGTGGAGATAGTCCGGGGGGAAATGAGCAGTTCTTC. Protein sequence: CTSSGDSPGGNEQFF. The rearrangement uses TRBV28 and TRBJ2-1, with 7 positions matching TRBD2. The CDR3 has 15 residues. Looked up from germline, CDR1 is MDHEN and CDR2 is SYDVKM.

This clonotype was observed many times. V gene TRBV5-5 combines with J gene TRBJ2-1; 10 bases line up with TRBD1. V was clipped by 4 bases and J by 4 bases; unmatched bases: 5. Per the germline V gene, CDR1 is SGHKS and CDR2 is YYEKEE (reference sequence). There are 15 residues in the CDR3. CDR3 in DNA: TGTGCCAGCAGCACGGGACAGGGGTTTTACAATGAGCAGTTCTTC. It translates to CASSTGQGFYNEQFF.

This clonotype was detected ten times or more. The J gene is TRBJ2-3, the V gene TRBV25-1, with D perhaps matching TRBD1 (6 bases). CDR1 is MGHDK and CDR2 is SYGVNS in the germline V gene. Deletions cut 1 base from V and 2 bases from J, with 13 bases between. The CDR3 consists of 16 residues. CDR3 nucleotide sequence: TGTGCCAGCAGTGAATCTTCGGGACACCACACAGATACGCAGTATTTT. It is translated as CASSESSGHHTDTQYF.